The subject of this entry is one T cell receptor (beta chain). This receptor's antigen is unknown. No clone much larger than this one lies a single base away; base qualities are absent. The data belong to a study of OX40 agonist ivuxolimab in advanced cancers. Study-level background: Ivuxolimab, which targeted the costimulatory receptor OX40 (CD134), was an agonistic, fully human IgG2 monoclonal antibody. Intravenous ivuxolimab was administered to patients every 2 weeks at six dose levels: 0.01, 0.1, 0.3, 1.5, 3 and 10 mg/kg. Among the roughly 50 dose-escalation patients, roughly 20 had hepatocellular carcinoma, 15 or so melanoma, 9 renal cell carcinoma and 9 head and neck cancer. In the dose-escalation cohort, 82.7% of patients were male, and the mean age was roughly 60 years, with a range of about 23 to 90. Patients were allowed to have had prior anti-PD-1, anti-PD-L1 or anti-CTLA-4 therapy, and 40% of the dose-escalation patients had previously received checkpoint inhibitors. Partial responses were achieved by three dose-escalation patients, of whom one had hepatocellular carcinoma and two had cutaneous melanoma. The point of sequencing TCRbeta in the periphery was to test whether ivuxolimab changed TCR sequence diversity and drove clonal T-cell expansion. The monotherapy dose-escalation portion (N of about 50 patients) of the phase I ivuxolimab trial is reported in the paper. General study outcomes and caveats: Which antigens the clonally expanded peripheral T cells were specific for was not determined. Clonal expansion of both CD4+ and CD8+ blood T cells was observed from baseline to week 6 at doses 0.1 to 3.0 mg/kg. After ivuxolimab, more expanded clones were found on average in CD8+ T cells than in CD4+ T cells. In partial responders in the 0.1-3.0 mg/kg groups, normalized peripheral clonal expansion was found to be among the lowest, especially among CD8+ T cells. Low levels of normalized T-cell clonal expansion were also seen in some patients who did not respond.

To sequence the TCRbeta CDR3 region, genomic DNA was isolated from the sorted cells. TCRbeta CDR3 regions were sequenced using the immunoSEQ Assay. This is the immuneACCESS table as TCRdb keeps it, with only in-frame sequences that have V and J called. A part of the clones is gone; compared with another copy, unresolved V genes explain less than half, and the rest is unexplained. This sample holds more than 100,000 clones; around 93% were observed only once. Of the sample, roughly 0.15% is held by the ten largest clones. Patients with a history of autoimmune disease or receiving systemic immunosuppression were excluded from the trial. Peripheral blood for TCR sequencing was collected from all dose cohorts at baseline, on cycle 4 day 1, and on cycle 7 day 1. The samples were taken from a phase I, first-in-human, multicenter, open-label dose-escalation trial of ivuxolimab. Adults with locally advanced or metastatic melanoma, renal cell, hepatocellular, or head and neck squamous cell carcinoma were enrolled in the trial. Before TCR sequencing, CD4+ T cells and CD8+ T cells from peripheral blood were sorted into separate populations.

Sequenced here: CD4+ or CD8+ T cells sorted from blood, sampled in a trial of the OX40 agonist ivuxolimab. The clonotype comes from an adult with an advanced solid tumor such as melanoma, head and neck, liver or kidney cancer.

In nucleotides, the sequence is TGTGCCAGCAGTTCCGCTGCTGGAAACACCATATATTTT. The encoded protein is CASSSAAGNTIYF. The rearranged segments are TRBV6-5 and TRBJ1-3; no D gene is confidently identified. Spanning cysteine to phenylalanine, the CDR3 consists of 13 amino acids. Kept here is only the CDR3 DNA, which spans 39 bases and is read in frame from base 1. Via the germline V gene, CDR1 is MNHEY and CDR2 SVGAGI. The trim is 4 bases for V and 2 bases for J, with a gap of 6 bases between the germline ends.